The 18 T cell receptor beta chains presented below share a single source sample, sequenced in a study of OX40 agonist ivuxolimab in advanced cancers. Measured with immunoSEQ multiplex PCR; TCRdb has only the in-frame clones, and not every one. The table has approximately 80,000 clones, approximately 90% seen once. This specimen consisted of CD4+ or CD8+ T cells sorted from blood, obtained in a trial of the OX40 agonist ivuxolimab. These receptors came from an adult with an advanced solid tumor such as melanoma, head and neck, liver or kidney cancer.

This chain connects TRBV11-2 to TRBJ2-3; TRBD1 matches at 11 bases. Germline V lookup: CDR1 SGHAT, CDR2 FQNNGV. The CDR3 is 15 residues long. J lost 2 bases, V lost 4 bases, and 2 bases had no gene match. The CDR3 region is CASSSGQGDTDTQYF. As DNA, the CDR3 is TGTGCCAGCAGCTCGGGACAGGGGGACACAGATACGCAGTATTTT.

This clone was seen only a few times. The rearrangement links TRBV6-1 to TRBJ1-2; TRBD1 matches 8 bases. Trimming removed 9 bases from V and 8 bases from J; junction bases left unmatched: 11. The germline CDR1 and CDR2 sequences are MNHNS and SASEGT. The length of the CDR3 is 13 residues. The CDR3 nucleotides read TGTGCCAGACTCAGGGGGCTGGGGGGGGGCTACACCTTC. The encoded protein is CARLRGLGGGYTF.

This sequence joins TRBV6-5 and TRBJ2-7; a weak D match, TRBD2 (8 bases). The CDR3 totals 15 residues. Trimming stripped 6 bases from V and 6 bases from J, with 21 bases between. CDR1 is MNHEY and CDR2 is SVGAGI in the germline V gene. For the CDR3, the DNA is TGTGCCAGCAGCCCCAATTTAGCGGGACAGACCGAGCAGTACTTC. As protein: CASSPNLAGQTEQYF.

The chain links TRBV29-1 to TRBJ2-4, with D unresolved. The CDR3 sequence is 13 residues long. Germline CDR1 is SQVTM and CDR2 is ANQGSEA. V was trimmed by 4 bases and J by 0 bases, leaving 7 bases between them. The CDR3 loop reads CSVGQVAKNIQYF. The CDR3, as DNA: TGCAGCGTTGGTCAGGTAGCCAAAAACATTCAGTACTTC. The full variable domain, completed using reference TRBV29-1 and TRBJ2-4, is SAVISQKPSRDICQRGTSLTIQCQVDSQVTMMFWYRQQPGQSLTLIATANQGSEATYESGFVIDKFPISRPNLTFSTLTVSNMSPEDSSIYLCSVGQVAKNIQYFGAGTRLSVL.

The chain links TRBV28 to TRBJ2-7; 13 positions match TRBD2. Germline V gene lookup returns CDR1 MDHEN and CDR2 SYDVKM. V was pared by 6 bases and J by 6 bases, with 5 bases of the junction left unmatched. The CDR3 is 14 amino acids. Here the CDR3 reads CASRTGLAGFEQYF. The CDR3 DNA reads TGTGCCAGCAGGACGGGACTAGCGGGATTCGAGCAGTACTTC.

The chain is built from TRBV30 and TRBJ2-7; 8 nucleotides line up with TRBD1. Per the germline V gene, CDR1 is GTSNPN and CDR2 is SVGIG (reference sequence). Trimming at V came to 4 bases and at J to 0 bases, leaving 5 bases not matched to a gene. The CDR3 consists of 14 residues. Here the CDR3 DNA reads TGTGCCTGGAAGACAGGGGTATCCTCCTACGAGCAGTACTTC. Translated, it gives CAWKTGVSSYEQYF.

CDR3 bases: TGCGCCAGCAGCTTAGATTCTGGGGGGAACTATGGCTACACCTTC. This sequence encodes CASSLDSGGNYGYTF. V is TRBV5-1 and J is TRBJ1-2; a possible D gene is TRBD1 (5 bases). Per germline, CDR1 SGHRS and CDR2 YFSETQ. This CDR3 contains 15 residues. Trimming shortened V by 2 bases and J by 2 bases, and 13 bases separated the two germline ends.

The rearrangement joins TRBV18 to TRBJ1-4; D might be TRBD1 (5 bases). This CDR3 comprises 14 residues. Germline loops: CDR1 KGHSH, CDR2 LQKENI. V gave up 1 base and J gave up 8 bases, with 11 bases separating them. CDR3 sequence (DNA): TGTGCCAGCTCACCACTGGGGCGCGGGGAAAAACTGTTTTTT. Protein product: CASSPLGRGEKLFF.

This clone was counted between two and nine times. V is TRBV19 and J is TRBJ2-2, with D perhaps TRBD2 (6 bases). With 3 bases removed from V and 4 bases from J, the gap between germline ends came to 15 bases. The CDR3 runs 16 residues. The germline gives CDR1 LNHDA, CDR2 SQIVND (reference sequence). For the CDR3, the DNA is TGTGCCAGTAGTATGAGGCGGGGCCCGGGCACCGGGGAGCTGTTTTTT. It encodes CASSMRRGPGTGELFF.

The rearrangement uses TRBV7-8 and TRBJ2-5; weak D call: TRBD2 (5 bases). Per the germline V gene, CDR1 is SGHVS and CDR2 is FQNEAQ. This CDR3 is 16 amino acids long. Trimming removed 1 base at V and 2 bases at J, with 14 bases between. The chain's CDR3 is CASSLDPRWTQETQYF. The CDR3 DNA reads as TGTGCCAGCAGCTTAGACCCGCGTTGGACTCAAGAGACCCAGTACTTC.

The V and J genes are TRBV9 and TRBJ1-5; 8 nucleotides agree with TRBD1. V lost 1 base to trimming and J lost 6 bases; unmatched junction nucleotides: 6. CDR3 length equals 15 residues. CDR1 and CDR2 from the germline V gene are SGDLS and YYNGEE. In DNA form, the CDR3 reads TGTGCCAGCAGCGTAATGGGACAGGCGGGTCAGCCCCAGCATTTT. Translating it yields CASSVMGQAGQPQHF.

This sequence joins TRBV6-5 and TRBJ2-1; TRBD1 matches 9 bases. This CDR3 spans 16 amino acids. With V trimmed by 0 bases and J by 8 bases, 8 bases remained unmatched. Looked up from germline, CDR1 is MNHEY and CDR2 is SVGAGI. In DNA, the CDR3 is TGTGCCAGCAGTTACTCGTTTGACAGGGGGTATGATGAGCAGTTCTTC. This gives the protein CASSYSFDRGYDEQFF.

V is TRBV6-5 and J is TRBJ2-7; D call uncertain. The length of the CDR3 is 13 residues. Trimming removed 6 bases from V and 2 bases from J, with 11 bases in between. Germline V CDR1 and CDR2: MNHEY, SVGAGI. The CDR3 DNA reads TGTGCCAGCAGCCGTCTGGGCCCCTACGAGCAGTACTTC. Translation: CASSRLGPYEQYF.

This sequence joins TRBV28 and TRBJ1-1; no clear D gene. This CDR3 has 12 residues. CDR1 and CDR2 (germline): MDHEN, SYDVKM. With 7 bases removed from V and 3 bases from J, the gap between germline ends came to 9 bases. CDR3 bases: TGTGCCAGCACCCCCCAGCACACTGAAGCTTTCTTT. Its translation: CASTPQHTEAFF.

The chain employs TRBV7-8 and TRBJ2-3, with 9 bases matching TRBD2. This CDR3 has 15 amino acids. Germline values: CDR1 SGHVS, CDR2 FQNEAQ. V shed 1 base, J shed 1 base, and the junction held 0 bases outside the gene matches. The CDR3 DNA follows: TGTGCCAGCAGCTTAGTAGCGGGGGGCACAGATACGCAGTATTTT. This codes for CASSLVAGGTDTQYF.

This chain joins TRBV11-1 and TRBJ2-7, with D tentatively TRBD1 (6 bases). V was pared by 5 bases and J by 2 bases, with 16 bases between. This CDR3 is 15 amino acids long. Germline CDR1 reads SGHAT; CDR2 reads FQDESV (reference sequence). The DNA of the CDR3 is TGTGCCAGCAGCGAGGGCCCACAGGGAGCCTACGAGCAGTACTTC. It codes for CASSEGPQGAYEQYF. The entire variable domain, with the rest obtained from reference TRBV11-1 and TRBJ2-7, is as follows: EAEVAQSPRYKITEKSQAVAFWCDPISGHATLYWYRQILGQGPELLVQFQDESVVDDSQLPKDRFSAERLKGVDSTLKIQPAELGDSAMYLCASSEGPQGAYEQYFGPGTRLTVT.

V gene TRBV11-3 combines with J gene TRBJ2-1; TRBD2 matches 7 bases. This CDR3 contains 18 residues. CDR1 and CDR2 from the germline V gene are SGHNT and YENEEA. Losses at the gene ends were 3 bases for V and 0 bases for J; bases not matched to a gene: 11. CDR3 sequence reads: CASSFGALSGYSYNEQFF. The CDR3 bases are TGTGCCAGCAGCTTCGGGGCCCTTAGCGGGTACTCCTACAATGAGCAGTTCTTC. Drawing the rest from reference TRBV11-3 and TRBJ2-1, the complete variable domain is EAGVVQSPRYKIIEKKQPVAFWCNPISGHNTLYWYLQNLGQGPELLIRYENEEAVDDSQLPKDRFSAERLKGVDSTLKIQPAELGDSAVYLCASSFGALSGYSYNEQFFGPGTRLTVL.

V is TRBV19 and J is TRBJ2-3; no firm D call. V dropped 4 bases and J dropped 0 bases, with 8 bases sitting between them. This CDR3 is built from 14 residues. The germline CDR1 and CDR2 sequences are LNHDA and SQIVND (reference sequence). This chain's CDR3 is CASSSTASTDTQYF. The DNA of the CDR3 is TGTGCCAGTAGTAGTACAGCTAGCACAGATACGCAGTATTTT.